The next 7 T cell receptor beta chains were all read from a single sample in a study of T cell changes during pregnancy in multiple sclerosis. Profiling relied on immunoSEQ multiplex PCR, and the TCRdb table lists in-frame clones only, not all of them. The table lists about 68,000 clones, about 90% of them singletons. Sample: peripheral blood, taken in the second trimester of pregnancy. The receptors derive from a female donor in good health, enrolled as a control in a pregnancy study.

CDR3 bases: TGTGCCAGCAGTTACTCAGGGAGTGCCCCCTCCTACGAGCAGTACTTC. Translation: CASSYSGSAPSYEQYF. The chain recombines TRBV6-5 with TRBJ2-7; D perhaps matches TRBD2 (5 bases). This CDR3 comprises 16 residues. V lost 0 bases, J lost 0 bases, and 12 bases lay in between. Germline CDR1 is MNHEY and CDR2 is SVGAGI.

J is TRBJ2-3 and V is TRBV27, with 7 bases aligning to TRBD2. The CDR3 spans 15 residues. Germline CDR1 is MNHEY and CDR2 is SMNVEV (reference sequence). V gave up 4 bases and J gave up 5 bases; unmatched junction bases: 9. As DNA, the CDR3 is TGTGCCAGCAGTTCCCGGGGGGAGAATATAGATACGCAGTATTTT. As protein: CASSSRGENIDTQYF.

The V and J genes are TRBV28 and TRBJ1-4, with 8 bases identical to TRBD1. V lost 5 bases to trimming and J lost 8 bases; unmatched junction nucleotides: 13. There are 16 residues in the CDR3. In germline, CDR1 is MDHEN, CDR2 SYDVKM. The DNA of the CDR3 is TGTGCCAGCAGTCCTCGAGACAGGGGAAGCGGAGAAAAACTGTTTTTT. It encodes CASSPRDRGSGEKLFF.

This chain connects TRBV5-6 to TRBJ1-2; the D gene is possibly TRBD1 (5 bases). CDR1 is SGHDT, CDR2 YYEEEE, per germline. V lost 5 bases, J lost 4 bases, and 12 bases lay in between. The CDR3 consists of 13 residues. The CDR3 DNA reads as TGTGCCAGCAGTCCCGACAGTTCCTATGGCTACACCTTC. It specifies CASSPDSSYGYTF.

V usage is TRBV4-3 and J usage is TRBJ2-3; TRBD2 matches 8 bases. Germline CDR1 and CDR2: LGHNA and YSLEER. The V and J ends lost 0 bases and 1 base, in that order; junction bases with no gene match: 6. The CDR3 covers 17 residues. CDR3 protein: CASSQDRSGRGTDTQYF. In nucleotides, the CDR3 is TGCGCCAGCAGCCAAGATCGCAGCGGGAGAGGCACAGATACGCAGTATTTT.

The CDR3, as DNA: TGTGCCATCAGTGAGACAGGGGCTAAACAGCCCCAGCATTTT. It specifies CAISETGAKQPQHF. This chain joins TRBV10-3 and TRBJ1-5, with 7 bases aligning to TRBD1. The CDR3 spans 14 residues. Per germline, CDR1 ENHRY and CDR2 SYGVKD. V lost 2 bases, J lost 7 bases, and 5 bases stayed unmatched.

The rearrangement joins TRBV4-1 to TRBJ2-7; 10 nucleotides line up with TRBD2. Per the germline V gene, CDR1 is MGHRA and CDR2 is YSYEKL. This CDR3 region has 15 residues. V shed 2 bases, J shed 2 bases, and the junction held 3 bases outside the gene matches. CDR3 bases: TGCGCCAGCAGCCAATCTAGCGGGAGTACCTACGAGCAGTACTTC. Its protein product is CASSQSSGSTYEQYF.